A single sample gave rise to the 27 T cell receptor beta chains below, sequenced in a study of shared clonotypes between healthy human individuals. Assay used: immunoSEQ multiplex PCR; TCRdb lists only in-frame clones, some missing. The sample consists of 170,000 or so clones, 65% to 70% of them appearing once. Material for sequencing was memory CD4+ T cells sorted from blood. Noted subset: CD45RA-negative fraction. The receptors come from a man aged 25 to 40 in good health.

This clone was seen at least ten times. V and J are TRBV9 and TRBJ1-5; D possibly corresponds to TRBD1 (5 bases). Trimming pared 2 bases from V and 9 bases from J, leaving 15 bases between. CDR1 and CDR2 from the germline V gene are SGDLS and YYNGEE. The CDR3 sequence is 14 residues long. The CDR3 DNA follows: TGTGCCAGCAGCGTTTCGTGGGGGGAAAGGCCCCAGCATTTT. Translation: CASSVSWGERPQHF.

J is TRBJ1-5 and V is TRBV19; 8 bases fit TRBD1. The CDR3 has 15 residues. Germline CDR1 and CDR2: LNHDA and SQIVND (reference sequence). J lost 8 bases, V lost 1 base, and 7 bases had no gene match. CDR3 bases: TGTGCCAGTAGTATAGTGGACAGGGCGGGCAAGCCCCAGCATTTT. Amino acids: CASSIVDRAGKPQHF.

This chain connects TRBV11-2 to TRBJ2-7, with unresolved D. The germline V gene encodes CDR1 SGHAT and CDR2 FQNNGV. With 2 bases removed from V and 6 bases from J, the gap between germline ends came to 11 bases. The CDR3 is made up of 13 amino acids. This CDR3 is CASSLPETSEQYF. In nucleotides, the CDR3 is TGTGCCAGCAGCTTACCAGAGACGTCCGAGCAGTACTTC.

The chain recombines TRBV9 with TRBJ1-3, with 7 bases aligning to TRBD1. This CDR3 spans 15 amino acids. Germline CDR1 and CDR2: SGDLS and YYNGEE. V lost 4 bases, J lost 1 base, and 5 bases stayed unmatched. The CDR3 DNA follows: TGTGCCAGCAGCCCGCAGGGGGGGTCTGGAAACACCATATATTTT. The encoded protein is CASSPQGGSGNTIYF.

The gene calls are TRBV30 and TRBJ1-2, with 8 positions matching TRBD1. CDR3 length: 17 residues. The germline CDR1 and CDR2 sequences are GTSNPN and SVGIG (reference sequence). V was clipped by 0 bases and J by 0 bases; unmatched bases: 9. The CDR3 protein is CAWSVLAGGLSNYGYTF. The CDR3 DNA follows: TGTGCCTGGAGTGTACTGGCAGGGGGCCTATCTAACTATGGCTACACCTTC.

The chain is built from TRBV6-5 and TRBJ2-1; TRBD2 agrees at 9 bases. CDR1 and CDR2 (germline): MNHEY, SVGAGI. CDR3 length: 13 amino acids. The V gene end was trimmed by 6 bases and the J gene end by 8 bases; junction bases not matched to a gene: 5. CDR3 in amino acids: CASSRGRADEQFF. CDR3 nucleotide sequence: TGTGCCAGCAGCCGCGGGAGGGCCGATGAGCAGTTCTTC.

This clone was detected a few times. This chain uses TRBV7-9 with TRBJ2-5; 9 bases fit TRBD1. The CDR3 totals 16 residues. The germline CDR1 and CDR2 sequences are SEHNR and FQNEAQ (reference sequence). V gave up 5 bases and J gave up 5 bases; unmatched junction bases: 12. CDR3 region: CASSTQGAVYGETQYF. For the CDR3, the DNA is TGTGCCAGCAGCACACAGGGGGCGGTTTATGGGGAGACCCAGTACTTC.

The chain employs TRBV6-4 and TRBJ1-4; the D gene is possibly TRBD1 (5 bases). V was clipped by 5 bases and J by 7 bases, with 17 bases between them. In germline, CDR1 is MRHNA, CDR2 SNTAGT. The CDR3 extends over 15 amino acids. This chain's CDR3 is CASSPPGTNGEKLFF. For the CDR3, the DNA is TGTGCCAGCAGTCCGCCCGGGACTAACGGTGAAAAACTGTTTTTT.

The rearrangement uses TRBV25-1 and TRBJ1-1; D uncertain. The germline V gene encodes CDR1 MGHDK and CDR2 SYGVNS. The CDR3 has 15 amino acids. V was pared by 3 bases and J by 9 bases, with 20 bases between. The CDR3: CASSDMLGRAAQAFF. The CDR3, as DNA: TGTGCCAGCAGTGATATGTTGGGAAGGGCAGCACAAGCTTTCTTT. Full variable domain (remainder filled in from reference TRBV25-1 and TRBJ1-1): EADIYQTPRYLVIGTGKKITLECSQTMGHDKMYWYQQDPGMELHLIHYSYGVNSTEKGDLSSESTVSRIRTEHFPLTLESARPSHTSQYLCASSDMLGRAAQAFFGQGTRLTVV.

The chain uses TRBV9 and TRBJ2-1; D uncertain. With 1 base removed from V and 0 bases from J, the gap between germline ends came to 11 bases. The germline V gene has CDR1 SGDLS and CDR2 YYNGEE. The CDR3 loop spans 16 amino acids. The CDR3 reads CASSVTDSSSYNEQFF. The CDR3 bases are TGTGCCAGCAGCGTAACCGACTCGAGCTCCTACAATGAGCAGTTCTTC. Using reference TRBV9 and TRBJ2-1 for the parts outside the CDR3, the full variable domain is DSGVTQTPKHLITATGQRVTLRCSPRSGDLSVYWYQQSLDQGLQFLIQYYNGEERAKGNILERFSAQQFPDLHSELNLSSLELGDSALYFCASSVTDSSSYNEQFFGPGTRLTVL.

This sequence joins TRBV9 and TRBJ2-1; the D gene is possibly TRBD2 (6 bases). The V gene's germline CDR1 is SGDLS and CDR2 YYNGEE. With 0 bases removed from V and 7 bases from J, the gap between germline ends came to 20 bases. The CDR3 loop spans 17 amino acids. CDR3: CASSVDPLPGVKNEQFF. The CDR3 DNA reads TGTGCCAGCAGCGTAGACCCGCTGCCGGGAGTAAAAAATGAGCAGTTCTTC.

CDR3 in DNA: TGCGCCAGCAGCCAATGGGGAGACTGGGACACTGAAGCTTTCTTT. It translates to CASSQWGDWDTEAFF. The J gene is TRBJ1-1, the V gene TRBV4-1; D not certain. The CDR3 runs to 15 residues. V lost 2 bases and J 3 bases, leaving 13 bases between the germline ends. CDR1 is MGHRA, CDR2 YSYEKL, per germline.

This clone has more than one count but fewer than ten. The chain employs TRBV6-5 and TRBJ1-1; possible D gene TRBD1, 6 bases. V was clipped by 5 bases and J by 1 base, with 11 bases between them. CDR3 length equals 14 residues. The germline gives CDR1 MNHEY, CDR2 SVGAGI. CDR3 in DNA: TGTGCCAGCAGTGCCCAGGGGACGAACACTGAAGCTTTCTTT. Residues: CASSAQGTNTEAFF.

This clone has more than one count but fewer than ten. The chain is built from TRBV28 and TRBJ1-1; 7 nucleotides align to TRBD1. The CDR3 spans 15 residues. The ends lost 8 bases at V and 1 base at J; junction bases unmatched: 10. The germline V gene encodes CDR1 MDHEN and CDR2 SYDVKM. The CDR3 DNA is TGTGCCAGCGCCGACCAGGGGGAACCGAACACTGAAGCTTTCTTT. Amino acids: CASADQGEPNTEAFF.

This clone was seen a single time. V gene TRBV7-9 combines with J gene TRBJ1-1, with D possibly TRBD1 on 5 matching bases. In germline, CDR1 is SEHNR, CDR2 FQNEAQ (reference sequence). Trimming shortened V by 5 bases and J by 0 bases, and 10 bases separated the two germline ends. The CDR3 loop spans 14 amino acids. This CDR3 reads CASSRQSMNTEAFF. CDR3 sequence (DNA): TGTGCCAGCAGCCGACAGAGTATGAACACTGAAGCTTTCTTT.

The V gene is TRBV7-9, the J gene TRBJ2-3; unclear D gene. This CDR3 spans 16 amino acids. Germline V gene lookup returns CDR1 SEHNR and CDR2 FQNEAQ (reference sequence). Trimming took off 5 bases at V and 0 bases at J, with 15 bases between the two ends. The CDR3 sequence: CASSRHSGSSTDTQYF. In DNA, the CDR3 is TGTGCCAGCAGCCGACACAGTGGATCTAGCACAGATACGCAGTATTTT. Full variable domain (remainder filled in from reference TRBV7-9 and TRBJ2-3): DTGVSQNPRHKITKRGQNVTFRCDPISEHNRLYWYRQTLGQGPEFLTYFQNEAQLEKSRLLSDRFSAERPKGSFSTLEIQRTEQGDSAMYLCASSRHSGSSTDTQYFGPGTRLTVL.

This CDR3 reads CASSPGQGNEQFF. The CDR3 region has the DNA TGTGCCAGCAGCCCTGGACAGGGCAATGAGCAGTTCTTC. The V and J genes are TRBV7-2 and TRBJ2-1; 8 bases fit TRBD1. The CDR3 is 13 residues long. Germline V CDR1 and CDR2: SGHTA, FQGNSA. J gave up 6 bases and V 5 bases, and 3 bases lay outside the gene matches.

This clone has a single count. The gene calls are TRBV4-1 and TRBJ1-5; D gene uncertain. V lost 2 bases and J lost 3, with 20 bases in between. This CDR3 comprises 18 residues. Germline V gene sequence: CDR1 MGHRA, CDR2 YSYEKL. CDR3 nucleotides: TGCGCCAGCAGCCAACGGTACGAGTTGGGCGTTGTCAATCAGCCCCAGCATTTT. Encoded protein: CASSQRYELGVVNQPQHF.

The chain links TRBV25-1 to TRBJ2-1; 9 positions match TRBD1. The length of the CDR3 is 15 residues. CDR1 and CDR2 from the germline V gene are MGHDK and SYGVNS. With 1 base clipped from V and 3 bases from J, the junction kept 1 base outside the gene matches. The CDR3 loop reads CASSESGQGYNEQFF. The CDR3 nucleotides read TGTGCCAGCAGTGAATCGGGACAGGGCTACAATGAGCAGTTCTTC.

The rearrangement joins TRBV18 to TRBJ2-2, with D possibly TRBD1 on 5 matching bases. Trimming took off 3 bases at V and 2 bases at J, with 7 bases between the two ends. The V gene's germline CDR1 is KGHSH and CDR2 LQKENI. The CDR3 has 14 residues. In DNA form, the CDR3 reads TGTGCCAGCTCACCCGGACAAAACACCGGGGAGCTGTTTTTT. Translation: CASSPGQNTGELFF.

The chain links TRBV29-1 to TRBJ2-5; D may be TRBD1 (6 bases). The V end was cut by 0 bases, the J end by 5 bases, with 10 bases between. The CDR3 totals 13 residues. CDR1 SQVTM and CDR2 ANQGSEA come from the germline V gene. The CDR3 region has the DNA TGCAGCGTTGAAGATCGGCAGGGGGAGACCCAGTACTTC. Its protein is CSVEDRQGETQYF. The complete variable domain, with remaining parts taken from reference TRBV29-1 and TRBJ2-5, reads SAVISQKPSRDICQRGTSLTIQCQVDSQVTMMFWYRQQPGQSLTLIATANQGSEATYESGFVIDKFPISRPNLTFSTLTVSNMSPEDSSIYLCSVEDRQGETQYFGPGTRLLVL.

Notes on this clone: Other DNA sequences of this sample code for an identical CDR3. The CDR3 spells CASSFPGGYEQYF. The CDR3 DNA reads TGCGCCAGCAGCTTCCCCGGGGGTTACGAGCAGTACTTC. The chain has TRBV5-1 and TRBJ2-7; D is perhaps TRBD2 (6 bases). The CDR3 has 13 amino acids. Germline-derived CDR1 and CDR2 are SGHRS and YFSETQ. Between the trimmed V and J ends, which lost 2 bases and 4 bases, there was a span of 10 bases.

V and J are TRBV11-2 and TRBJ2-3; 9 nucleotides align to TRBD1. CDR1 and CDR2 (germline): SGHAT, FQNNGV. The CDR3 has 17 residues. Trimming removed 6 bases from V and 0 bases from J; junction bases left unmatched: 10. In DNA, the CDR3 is TGTGCCAGCAGAGAAACAGGGGGCCTTATTAGCACAGATACGCAGTATTTT. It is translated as CASRETGGLISTDTQYF.

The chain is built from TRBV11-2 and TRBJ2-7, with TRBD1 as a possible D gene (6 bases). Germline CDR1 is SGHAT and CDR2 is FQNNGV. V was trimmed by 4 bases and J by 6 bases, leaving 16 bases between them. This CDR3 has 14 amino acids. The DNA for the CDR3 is TGTGCCAGCAGCTGGCTATTACAGGGATCCGAGCAGTACTTC. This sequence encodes CASSWLLQGSEQYF.

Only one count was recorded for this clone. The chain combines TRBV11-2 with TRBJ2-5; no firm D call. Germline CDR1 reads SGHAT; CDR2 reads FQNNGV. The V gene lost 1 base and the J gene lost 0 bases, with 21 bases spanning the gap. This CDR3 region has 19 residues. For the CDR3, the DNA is TGTGCCAGCAGCTTAGTGGTCCCCTTTCGTGGGCAGGACCAAGAGACCCAGTACTTC. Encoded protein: CASSLVVPFRGQDQETQYF. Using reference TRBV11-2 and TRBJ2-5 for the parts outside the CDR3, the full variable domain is EAGVAQSPRYKIIEKRQSVAFWCNPISGHATLYWYQQILGQGPKLLIQFQNNGVVDDSQLPKDRFSAERLKGVDSTLKIQPAKLEDSAVYLCASSLVVPFRGQDQETQYFGPGTRLLVL.

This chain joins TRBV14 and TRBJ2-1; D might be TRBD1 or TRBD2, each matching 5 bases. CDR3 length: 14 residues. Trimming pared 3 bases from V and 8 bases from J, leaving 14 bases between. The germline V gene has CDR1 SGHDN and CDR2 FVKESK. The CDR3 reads CASSQGDRGYEQFF. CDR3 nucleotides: TGTGCCAGCAGCCAGGGGGATAGAGGATATGAGCAGTTCTTC. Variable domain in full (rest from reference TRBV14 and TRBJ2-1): EAGVTQFPSHSVIEKGQTVTLRCDPISGHDNLYWYRRVMGKEIKFLLHFVKESKQDESGMPNNRFLAERTGGTYSTLKVQPAELEDSGVYFCASSQGDRGYEQFFGPGTRLTVL.

Written as DNA, the CDR3 is TGCGCCAGCAGCTCCGGACGGAACAATGAGCAGTTCTTC. Its protein product is CASSSGRNNEQFF. The chain uses TRBV5-1 and TRBJ2-1; D is unclear. V lost 3 bases, J lost 5 bases, and 9 bases lay in between. This CDR3 region has 13 residues. CDR1 and CDR2 (germline): SGHRS, YFSETQ.